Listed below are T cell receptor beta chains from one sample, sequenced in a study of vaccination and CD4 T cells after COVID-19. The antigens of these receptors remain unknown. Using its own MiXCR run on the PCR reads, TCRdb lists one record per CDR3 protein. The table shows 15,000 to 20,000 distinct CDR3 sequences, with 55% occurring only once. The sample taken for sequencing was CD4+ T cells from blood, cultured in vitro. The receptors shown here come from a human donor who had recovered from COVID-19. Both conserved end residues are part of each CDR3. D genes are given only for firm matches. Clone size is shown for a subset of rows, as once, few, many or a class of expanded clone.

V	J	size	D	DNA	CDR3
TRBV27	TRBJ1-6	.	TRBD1	TGTACCAGCCGCCTTCACCCGATGACAGGGAAGCCCTGGCATTCACCCCTCCACTTT	CTSRLHPMTGKPWHSPLHF
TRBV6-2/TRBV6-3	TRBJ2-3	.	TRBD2	TGTGCCAGCAGTTACCCTACTAGCGGGAGGGATACGCAGTATTTT	CASSYPTSGRDTQYF
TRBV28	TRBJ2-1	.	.	TGTGCCAGCATCTTCCGGCCCCAAACCCACAATGAGCAGTTCTTC	CASIFRPQTHNEQFF
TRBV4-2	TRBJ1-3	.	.	TGTGCCAGCAGCCAAGGAAGGGAACCTGGAAACACCATATATTTT	CASSQGREPGNTIYF
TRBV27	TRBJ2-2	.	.	TGTGCCAGCAGTTTAGAGAATACCGGGGAGCTGTTTTTT	CASSLENTGELFF
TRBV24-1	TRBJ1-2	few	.	TGTGCCACCGGGGGAGGGCACTATGGCTACACCTTC	CATGGGHYGYTF
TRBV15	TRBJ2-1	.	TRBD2	TGTGCCACCAGCAGAGATGCGGGAGAGGCCCATGAGCAGTTCTTC	CATSRDAGEAHEQFF
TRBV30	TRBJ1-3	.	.	TGTGCCTGGACTGCTAACTCTGGAAACACCATATATTTT	CAWTANSGNTIYF
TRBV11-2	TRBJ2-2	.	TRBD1	TGTGCCAGCAGCGCCCGGCCTCCGGGACAGGGATGGACCGGGGAGCTGTTTTTT	CASSARPPGQGWTGELFF
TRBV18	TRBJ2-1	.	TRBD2	TGTGCCAGCTCATCGACTAGCGGCTCCTACAATGAGCAGTTCTTC	CASSSTSGSYNEQFF
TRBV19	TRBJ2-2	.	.	TGTGCCAGTAGTTCGGGAGTACTCACCGGGGAGCTGTTTTTT	CASSSGVLTGELFF
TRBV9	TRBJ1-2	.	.	TGTGCCAGCAGCCCCCCCGTAAATAACTATGGCTACACCTTC	CASSPPVNNYGYTF
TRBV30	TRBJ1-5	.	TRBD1	TGTGCCTACCAGGGGGCGCGGAATCAGCCCCAGCATTTT	CAYQGARNQPQHF
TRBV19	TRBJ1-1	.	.	TGTGCCAGTAAGGGGGGATTTGTTGGGAACACTGAAGCTTTCTTT	CASKGGFVGNTEAFF
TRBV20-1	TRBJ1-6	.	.	TGCAGTGCTAGGGGACTTTATAATTCACCCCTCCACTTT	CSARGLYNSPLHF
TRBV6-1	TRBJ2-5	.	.	TGTGCCAGCACAATCCTGGGGGAGACCCAGTACTTC	CASTILGETQYF
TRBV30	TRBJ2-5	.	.	TGTGCCTGGAGCGGGAGTGTGACCCAGTACTTC	CAWSGSVTQYF
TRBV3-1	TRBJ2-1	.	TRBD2	TGTGCCAGCAGCCAAGTCGCGGGAGTCAATGAGCAGTTCTTC	CASSQVAGVNEQFF
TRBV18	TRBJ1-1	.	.	TGTGCCAGCTCACCCAGCAGGGAGTTGGGCACTGAAGCTTTCTTT	CASSPSRELGTEAFF
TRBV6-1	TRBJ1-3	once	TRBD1	TGTGCCAGCAGTAGTAACAGGGGGAGCTCTGGAAACACCATATATTTT	CASSSNRGSSGNTIYF
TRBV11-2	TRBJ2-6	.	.	TGTGCCAGCAGCTTAGATCCCGGCTCTGGGGCCAACGTCCTGACTTTC	CASSLDPGSGANVLTF
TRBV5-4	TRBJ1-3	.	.	TGTGCCAGCAGCGTACGGGACGGTATCTCTGGAAACACCATATATTTT	CASSVRDGISGNTIYF
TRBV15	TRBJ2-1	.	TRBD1	TGTGCCACCGGGTACGACGGAACAGGGGGCGTTAATGAGCAGTTCTTC	CATGYDGTGGVNEQFF
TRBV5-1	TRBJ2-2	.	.	TGCGCCAGCAGCTTGGGTACATCAACTGTCCTCGTAGGGAACACCGGGGAGCTGTTTTTT	CASSLGTSTVLVGNTGELFF
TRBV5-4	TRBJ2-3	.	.	TGTGCCAGCAGCTTCGGAAGCTCTAGCACAGATACGCAGTATTTT	CASSFGSSSTDTQYF
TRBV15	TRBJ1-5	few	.	TGTGCCACCAGCAGAGACCCGGGAAGCAATCAGCCCCAGCATTTT	CATSRDPGSNQPQHF
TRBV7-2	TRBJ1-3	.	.	TGTGCCAGCAGCTCCCGACGTATCTCTGGAAACACCATATATTTT	CASSSRRISGNTIYF
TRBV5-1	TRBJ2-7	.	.	TGCGCCAGCAGCCCCTCGGGGGACAGCTCCTACGAGCAGTACTTC	CASSPSGDSSYEQYF
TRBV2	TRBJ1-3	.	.	TGTGCCAGCAGTGGTGAGGTTGTTGGAAACACCATATATTTT	CASSGEVVGNTIYF
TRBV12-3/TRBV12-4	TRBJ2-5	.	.	TGTGCCAGCAGTCCTGCGCTGAACCAAGAGACCCAGTACTTC	CASSPALNQETQYF
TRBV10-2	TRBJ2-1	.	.	TGCGCCAGCGATGCGGGTTTATACAATGAGCAGTTCTTC	CASDAGLYNEQFF
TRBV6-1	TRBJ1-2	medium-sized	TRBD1	TGTGCCAGCAGCCGAGAGGGACAGGGATCCGGCTACACCTTC	CASSREGQGSGYTF
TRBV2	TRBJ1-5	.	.	TGTGCCAGTTATCCAGGGGGCAATCAGCCCCAGCATTTT	CASYPGGNQPQHF
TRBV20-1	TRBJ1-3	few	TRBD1	TGCAGTGCTACGCAACCTCCAGGGGGCTCTGGAAACACCATATATTTT	CSATQPPGGSGNTIYF
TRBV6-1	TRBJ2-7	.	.	TGTGCCAGCAGTGCCCGGACGGACTCCTACGAGCAGTACTTC	CASSARTDSYEQYF